This T cell receptor beta chain was captured in a study of blood T cell repertoires in COVID-19. Whole-study context: Samples representing acute and convalescent COVID-19 were sourced from the United States, Italy and Spain. PBMCs, B-cell-depleted T cells, or T cells provided the cDNA or gDNA that made up the material.

The data were produced by immunoSEQ multiplex PCR, yet TCRdb's version contains in-frame clones alone and is incomplete. Here the sample spans around 33,000 clones, approximately 77% being singletons. Germline values: CDR1 KGHSH, CDR2 LQKENI. CDR3 length: 17 amino acids. Losses at the gene ends were 3 bases for V and 5 bases for J; bases not matched to a gene: 9. The sample was peripheral blood. The sequence was collected from a human donor in a cohort sampled during active COVID-19. This chain links TRBV18 with TRBJ2-2; 10 bases match TRBD1. The CDR3 spells CASSPVDRGALTGELFF. CDR3 sequence (DNA): TGTGCCAGCTCACCCGTGGACAGGGGGGCGCTGACCGGGGAGCTGTTTTTT.